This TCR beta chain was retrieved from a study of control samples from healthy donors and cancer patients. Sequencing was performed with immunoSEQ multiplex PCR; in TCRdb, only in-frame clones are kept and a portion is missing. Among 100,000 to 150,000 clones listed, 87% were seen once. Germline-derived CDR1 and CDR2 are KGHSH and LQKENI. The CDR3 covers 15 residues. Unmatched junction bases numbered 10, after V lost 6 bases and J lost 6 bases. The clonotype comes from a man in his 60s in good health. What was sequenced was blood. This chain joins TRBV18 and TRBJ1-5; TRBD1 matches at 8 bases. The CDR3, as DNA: TGTGCCAGCTCCCCCACAGGGGGACATGTTCAGCCCCAGCATTTT. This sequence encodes CASSPTGGHVQPQHF.